This TCR beta chain emerged from a study of T-cell reconstitution after alpha-beta-depleted transplantation in children. This clonotype turned up a few times. Construction of the TCRbeta library involved unique molecular identifiers. MiXCR, applied by TCRdb to the PCR reads, yields one record per CDR3 protein. The sample records hundreds of thousands of distinct CDR3 sequences, about an eighth being singletons. The germline V gene has CDR1 SGHRS and CDR2 YFSETQ. The CDR3 runs 14 residues. Trimming cost V 0 bases and J 4 bases, with 10 bases left between them. This TCR was sampled from a human donor who donated a stem cell graft to a child with Fanconi anemia. The specimen was PBMCs, collected from the stem cell graft. The rearrangement uses TRBV5-1 and TRBJ2-5, with D hard to call. The CDR3: CASSLEPRPETQYF. CDR3 nucleotides: TGCGCCAGCAGCTTGGAACCGAGACCAGAGACCCAGTACTTC. The full variable domain, rest sourced from reference TRBV5-1 and TRBJ2-5, is KAGVTQTPRYLIKTRGQQVTLSCSPISGHRSVSWYQQTPGQGLQFLFEYFSETQRNKGNFPGRFSGRQFSNSRSEMNVSTLELGDSALYLCASSLEPRPETQYFGPGTRLLVL.